This T cell receptor beta chain was retrieved from a study of T cells after yellow fever vaccination. Study context: For low cell numbers, libraries were made with SMART-Seq v4 Ultra Low Input.

As TCR cDNA was made by 5'RACE template switching, a universal primer site and UMIs were added. TCRdb passed the 5' RACE reads through MiXCR, listing each CDR3 protein once. The repertoire has 85,000 to 100,000 distinct CDR3 sequences, 5.8% of them found once; the top ten carry about two fifths. General observations from the study: Detected again after the booster were most primary-vaccination clones, at 96% CD4 and approximately 87% CD8. A small share of clonotypes appeared in both CD4 and CD8 compartments.

Trimming took 0 bases from V and 4 from J, leaving 13 bases between them. Germline CDR1 reads LGHNA; CDR2 reads YNFKEQ. This CDR3 spans 15 amino acids. In this sample, this clonotype turned up many times. Its antigen is as yet unknown. The source material was CD8+ T cells sorted from PBMCs, sampled 10 days after the yellow fever booster vaccination. The receptor comes from a man younger than 35 who received the YFV17D yellow fever vaccine. J is TRBJ2-7 and V is TRBV4-2; D gene unclear. The CDR3 bases are TGTGCCAGCAGCCAAGATGGGAACGGGCCATACGAGCAGTACGTC. Translation gives CASSQDGNGPYEQYV.